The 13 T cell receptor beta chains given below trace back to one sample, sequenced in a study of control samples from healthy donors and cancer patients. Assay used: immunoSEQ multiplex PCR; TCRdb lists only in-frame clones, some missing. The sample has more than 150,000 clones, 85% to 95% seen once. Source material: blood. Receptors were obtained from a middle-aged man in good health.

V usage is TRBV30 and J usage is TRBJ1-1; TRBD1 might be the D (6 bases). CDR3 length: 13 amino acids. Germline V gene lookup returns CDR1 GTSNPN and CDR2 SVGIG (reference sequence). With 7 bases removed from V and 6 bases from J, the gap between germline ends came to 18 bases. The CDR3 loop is CASEQGLRSEAFF. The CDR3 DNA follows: TGTGCCTCAGAACAGGGCCTCAGGTCTGAAGCTTTCTTT. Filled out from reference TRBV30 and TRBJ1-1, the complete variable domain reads SQTIHQWPATLVQPVGSPLSLECTVEGTSNPNLYWYRQAAGRGLQLLFYSVGIGQISSEVPQNLSASRPQDRQFILSSKKLLLSDSGFYLCASEQGLRSEAFFGQGTRLTVV.

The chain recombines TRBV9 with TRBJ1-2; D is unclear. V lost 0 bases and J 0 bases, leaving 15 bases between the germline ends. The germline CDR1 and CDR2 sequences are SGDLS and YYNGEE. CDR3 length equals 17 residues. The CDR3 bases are TGTGCCAGCAGCGTAGTTAACCCAGGATTAGCTAACTATGGCTACACCTTC. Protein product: CASSVVNPGLANYGYTF.

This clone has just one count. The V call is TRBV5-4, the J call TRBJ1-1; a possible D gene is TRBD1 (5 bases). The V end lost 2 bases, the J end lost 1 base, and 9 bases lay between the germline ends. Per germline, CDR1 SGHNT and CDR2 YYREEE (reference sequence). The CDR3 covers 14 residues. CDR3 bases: TGTGCCAGCAGCTTTATGACAGAGAACACTGAAGCTTTCTTT. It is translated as CASSFMTENTEAFF.

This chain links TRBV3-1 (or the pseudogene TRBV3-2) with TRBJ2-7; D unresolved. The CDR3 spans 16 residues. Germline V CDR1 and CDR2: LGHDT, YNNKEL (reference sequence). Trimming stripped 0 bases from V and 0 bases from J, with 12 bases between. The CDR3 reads CASSQDGTVYSYEQYF. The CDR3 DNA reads TGTGCCAGCAGCCAAGATGGCACAGTGTACTCCTACGAGCAGTACTTC.

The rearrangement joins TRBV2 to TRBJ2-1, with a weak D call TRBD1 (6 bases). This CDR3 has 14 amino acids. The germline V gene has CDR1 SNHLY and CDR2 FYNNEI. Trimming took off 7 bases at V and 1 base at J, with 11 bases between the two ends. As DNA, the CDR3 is TGTGCCAGCACACGGACAGCATCCTACAATGAGCAGTTCTTC. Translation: CASTRTASYNEQFF.

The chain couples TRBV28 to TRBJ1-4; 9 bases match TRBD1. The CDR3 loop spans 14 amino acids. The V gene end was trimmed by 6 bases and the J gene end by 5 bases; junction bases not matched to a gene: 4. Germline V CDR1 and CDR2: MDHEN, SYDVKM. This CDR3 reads CASRTGGRNEKLFF. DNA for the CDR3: TGTGCCAGCAGGACAGGGGGGCGGAATGAAAAACTGTTTTTT.

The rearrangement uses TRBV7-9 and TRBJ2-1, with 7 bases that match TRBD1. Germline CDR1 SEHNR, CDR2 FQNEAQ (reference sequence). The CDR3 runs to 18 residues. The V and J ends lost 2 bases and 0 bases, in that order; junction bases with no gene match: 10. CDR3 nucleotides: TGTGCCAGCAGCTTATCCTACAGGGGCCATTCCTCCTACAATGAGCAGTTCTTC. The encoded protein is CASSLSYRGHSSYNEQFF.

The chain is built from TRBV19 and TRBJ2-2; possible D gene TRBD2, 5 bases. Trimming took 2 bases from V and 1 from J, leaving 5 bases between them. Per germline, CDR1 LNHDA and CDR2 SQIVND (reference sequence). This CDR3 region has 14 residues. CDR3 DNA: TGTGCCAGTAGTATACGGGAGAACACCGGGGAGCTGTTTTTT. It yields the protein CASSIRENTGELFF. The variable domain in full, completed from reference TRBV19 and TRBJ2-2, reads DGGITQSPKYLFRKEGQNVTLSCEQNLNHDAMYWYRQDPGQGLRLIYYSQIVNDFQKGDIAEGYSVSREKKESFPLTVTSAQKNPTAFYLCASSIRENTGELFFGEGSRLTVL.

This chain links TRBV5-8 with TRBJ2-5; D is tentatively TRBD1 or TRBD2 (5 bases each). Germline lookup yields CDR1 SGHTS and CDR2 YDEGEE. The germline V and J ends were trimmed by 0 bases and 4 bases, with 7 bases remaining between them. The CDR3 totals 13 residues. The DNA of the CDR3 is TGTGCCAGCAGCTTGGAGGGGAGAGAGACCCAGTACTTC. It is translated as CASSLEGRETQYF. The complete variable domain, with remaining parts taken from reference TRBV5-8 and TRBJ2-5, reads EAGVTQSPTHLIKTRGQQATLRCSPISGHTSVYWYQQALGLGLQFLLWYDEGEERNRGNFPPRFSGRQFPNYSSELNVNALELEDSALYLCASSLEGRETQYFGPGTRLLVL.

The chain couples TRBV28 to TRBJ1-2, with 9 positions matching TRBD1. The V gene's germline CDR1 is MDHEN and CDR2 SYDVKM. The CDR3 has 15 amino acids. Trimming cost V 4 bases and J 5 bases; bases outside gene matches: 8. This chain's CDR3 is CASSSLQGARYGYTF. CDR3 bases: TGTGCCAGCAGTTCCTTACAGGGGGCTCGGTATGGCTACACCTTC.

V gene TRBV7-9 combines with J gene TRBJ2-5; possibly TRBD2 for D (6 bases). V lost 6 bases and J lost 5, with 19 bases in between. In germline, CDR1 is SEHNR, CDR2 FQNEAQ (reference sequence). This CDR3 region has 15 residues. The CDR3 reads CASRTREMGGETQYF. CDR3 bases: TGTGCCAGCAGAACCCGGGAGATGGGCGGCGAGACCCAGTACTTC.

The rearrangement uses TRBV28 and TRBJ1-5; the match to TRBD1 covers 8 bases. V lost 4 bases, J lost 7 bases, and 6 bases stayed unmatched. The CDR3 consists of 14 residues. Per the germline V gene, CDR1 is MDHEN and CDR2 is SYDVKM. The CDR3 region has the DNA TGTGCCAGCAGTTGGACAGGGACAAGACAGCCCCAGCATTTT. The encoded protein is CASSWTGTRQPQHF. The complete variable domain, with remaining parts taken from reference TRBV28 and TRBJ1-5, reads DVKVTQSSRYLVKRTGEKVFLECVQDMDHENMFWYRQDPGLGLRLIYFSYDVKMKEKGDIPEGYSVSREKKERFSLILESASTNQTSMYLCASSWTGTRQPQHFGDGTRLSIL.

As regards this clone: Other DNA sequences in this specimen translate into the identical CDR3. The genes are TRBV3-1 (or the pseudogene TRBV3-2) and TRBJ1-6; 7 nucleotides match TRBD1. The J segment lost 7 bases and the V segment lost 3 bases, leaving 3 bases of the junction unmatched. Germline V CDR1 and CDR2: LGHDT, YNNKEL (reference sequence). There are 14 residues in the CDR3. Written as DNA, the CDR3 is TGTGCCAGCAGCCAGGGACAGATAAATTCACCCCTCCACTTT. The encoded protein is CASSQGQINSPLHF.